Shown below are 4 T cell receptor beta chains from a single sample sequenced in a study of shared clonotypes between healthy human individuals. Using immunoSEQ multiplex PCR, the repertoire was profiled, and TCRdb retains in-frame clones only, with some absent. The data hold roughly 2.4 million clones, with 90% to 96% observed a single time. What was sequenced was naive CD4+ T cells sorted from blood. The subset denotes: CD45RA+ positively selected. The receptors originated from a man between 18 and 29 years old in good health.

The chain uses TRBV6-1 and TRBJ2-1, with TRBD1 matching over 8 bases. CDR1 MNHNS and CDR2 SASEGT come from the germline V gene. Trimming took 2 bases from V and 6 from J; bases not matched to a gene: 6. The CDR3 spans 15 residues. CDR3 in amino acids: CASSEQGAISNEQFF. The CDR3 DNA reads as TGTGCCAGCAGTGAACAGGGGGCGATCTCCAATGAGCAGTTCTTC.

Notes on this clone: Other DNA variants within this sample encode the same CDR3. V gene TRBV18 combines with J gene TRBJ2-7; 7 bases align to TRBD2. Per germline, CDR1 KGHSH and CDR2 LQKENI. CDR3 length: 14 residues. J was trimmed by 2 bases and V by 4 bases; bases with no gene match: 5. The CDR3 region is CASSQGRATYEQYF. CDR3 bases: TGTGCCAGCTCACAAGGGAGGGCCACCTACGAGCAGTACTTC.

In the case of this clone: The same CDR3 is also encoded by other DNA sequences in this sample. V is TRBV7-2 and J is TRBJ1-1; D perhaps matches TRBD1 (5 bases). The germline V gene has CDR1 SGHTA and CDR2 FQGNSA. Trimming took off 5 bases at V and 0 bases at J, with 13 bases between the two ends. This CDR3 region has 15 residues. The CDR3 region has the DNA TGTGCCAGCAGCCCACGCCAGGGAATGAACACTGAAGCTTTCTTT. It is translated as CASSPRQGMNTEAFF.

V gene TRBV18 combines with J gene TRBJ1-6; D is unclear. CDR1 KGHSH and CDR2 LQKENI come from the germline V gene. Trimming pared 2 bases from V and 5 bases from J, leaving 7 bases between. The CDR3 spans 14 residues. The CDR3 is CASSPNPNNSPLHF. DNA of the CDR3: TGTGCCAGCTCACCAAACCCTAATAATTCACCCCTCCACTTT.